One and the same sample provided the 8 T cell receptor beta chains below, sequenced in a study of T cells in Graves' hyperthyroidism and ophthalmopathy. What was amplified from RNA transcripts were TCR beta CDR3 regions. Primed by the HTBI set, a first-round RT-PCR was run on the TCR CDR3. From the multiplex PCR reads, TCRdb called clonotypes with MiXCR, one entry per CDR3 protein. The sample gives over 700,000 distinct CDR3 sequences, around 20% of which show up once; roughly 17% is in the top ten. Sequenced sample: blood. These receptors were obtained from a woman aged 50 to 60 with Graves' hyperthyroidism that later progressed to Graves' ophthalmopathy.

The table lists this clonotype with many counts. This chain connects TRBV20-1 to TRBJ1-5; 9 nucleotides agree with TRBD1. Germline loops: CDR1 DFQATT, CDR2 SNEGSKA (reference sequence). Unmatched junction bases numbered 7, after V lost 6 bases and J lost 7 bases. The CDR3 covers 13 residues. The CDR3 DNA reads TGCAGTGCCGTTGACAGGGGGAAGCAGCCCCAGCATTTT. It yields the protein CSAVDRGKQPQHF.

This clonotype occurred a few times. In nucleotides, the CDR3 is TGTGCCAGCAGCGTAGGGACTAGCAAAGAGACCCAGTACTTC. Translated: CASSVGTSKETQYF. The V gene is TRBV9, the J gene TRBJ2-5; 8 positions match TRBD2. Germline values: CDR1 SGDLS, CDR2 YYNGEE. CDR3 length: 14 amino acids. Unmatched junction bases numbered 1, after V lost 0 bases and J lost 3 bases. Filled out from reference TRBV9 and TRBJ2-5, the complete variable domain reads DSGVTQTPKHLITATGQRVTLRCSPRSGDLSVYWYQQSLDQGLQFLIQYYNGEERAKGNILERFSAQQFPDLHSELNLSSLELGDSALYFCASSVGTSKETQYFGPGTRLLVL.

There are a few counts of this clonotype. J is TRBJ2-2 and V is TRBV7-9, with 8 bases lining up with TRBD2. The CDR3 has 15 residues. V was clipped by 3 bases and J by 7 bases; unmatched bases: 7. The germline V gene encodes CDR1 SEHNR and CDR2 FQNEAQ (reference sequence). Here the CDR3 reads CASSLYGGGVGELFF. The CDR3 DNA reads as TGTGCCAGCAGCTTGTACGGGGGGGGCGTCGGGGAGCTGTTTTTT.

This clonotype was observed a few times. The chain uses TRBV29-1 and TRBJ2-3, with a weak D call TRBD2 (6 bases). Germline loops: CDR1 SQVTM, CDR2 ANQGSEA. This CDR3 contains 14 residues. Trimming removed 4 bases at V and 2 bases at J, with 13 bases between. The CDR3 region is CSVVIADATDTQYF. The CDR3, as DNA: TGCAGCGTTGTAATAGCGGACGCCACAGATACGCAGTATTTT.

This clonotype turned up a few times. The chain recombines TRBV7-9 with TRBJ1-3, with a weak D call TRBD1 (5 bases). Trimming took 1 base from V and 0 from J, leaving 10 bases between them. Germline values: CDR1 SEHNR, CDR2 FQNEAQ (reference sequence). This CDR3 region has 16 residues. CDR3 nucleotides: TGTGCCAGCAGCTTAGGCAGGGCGAGCTCTGGAAACACCATATATTTT. It yields the protein CASSLGRASSGNTIYF. The whole variable domain, filled in from reference TRBV7-9 and TRBJ1-3, reads DTGVSQNPRHKITKRGQNVTFRCDPISEHNRLYWYRQTLGQGPEFLTYFQNEAQLEKSRLLSDRFSAERPKGSFSTLEIQRTEQGDSAMYLCASSLGRASSGNTIYFGEGSWLTVV.

This clonotype was observed at least ten times. The rearrangement joins TRBV9 to TRBJ1-2; 11 nucleotides agree with TRBD1. Germline V lookup: CDR1 SGDLS, CDR2 YYNGEE. The CDR3 is 15 residues long. The J segment lost 4 bases and the V segment lost 4 bases, leaving 6 bases of the junction unmatched. The CDR3 loop reads CASSPRTGGTYGYTF. The CDR3 nucleotides are TGTGCCAGCAGCCCGAGGACAGGGGGCACCTATGGCTACACCTTC.

This clonotype showed up just a few times. This rearrangement joins TRBV29-1 to TRBJ1-2, with D hard to call. Germline V lookup: CDR1 SQVTM, CDR2 ANQGSEA. The CDR3 runs to 8 residues. Trimming left V 7 bases short and J 8 bases short, with 5 bases between. The DNA for the CDR3 is TGCAGCGCTGAGGGCTACACCTTC. Its translation: CSAEGYTF.

This clonotype was counted at least ten times. The chain employs TRBV6-1 and TRBJ1-1, with D possibly TRBD1 on 6 matching bases. V gave up 5 bases and J gave up 1 base, with 14 bases separating them. Per the germline V gene, CDR1 is MNHNS and CDR2 is SASEGT. The CDR3 consists of 15 residues. This CDR3 is CASSRWGHTNTEAFF. CDR3 sequence (DNA): TGTGCCAGCAGTAGGTGGGGACACACGAACACTGAAGCTTTCTTT.